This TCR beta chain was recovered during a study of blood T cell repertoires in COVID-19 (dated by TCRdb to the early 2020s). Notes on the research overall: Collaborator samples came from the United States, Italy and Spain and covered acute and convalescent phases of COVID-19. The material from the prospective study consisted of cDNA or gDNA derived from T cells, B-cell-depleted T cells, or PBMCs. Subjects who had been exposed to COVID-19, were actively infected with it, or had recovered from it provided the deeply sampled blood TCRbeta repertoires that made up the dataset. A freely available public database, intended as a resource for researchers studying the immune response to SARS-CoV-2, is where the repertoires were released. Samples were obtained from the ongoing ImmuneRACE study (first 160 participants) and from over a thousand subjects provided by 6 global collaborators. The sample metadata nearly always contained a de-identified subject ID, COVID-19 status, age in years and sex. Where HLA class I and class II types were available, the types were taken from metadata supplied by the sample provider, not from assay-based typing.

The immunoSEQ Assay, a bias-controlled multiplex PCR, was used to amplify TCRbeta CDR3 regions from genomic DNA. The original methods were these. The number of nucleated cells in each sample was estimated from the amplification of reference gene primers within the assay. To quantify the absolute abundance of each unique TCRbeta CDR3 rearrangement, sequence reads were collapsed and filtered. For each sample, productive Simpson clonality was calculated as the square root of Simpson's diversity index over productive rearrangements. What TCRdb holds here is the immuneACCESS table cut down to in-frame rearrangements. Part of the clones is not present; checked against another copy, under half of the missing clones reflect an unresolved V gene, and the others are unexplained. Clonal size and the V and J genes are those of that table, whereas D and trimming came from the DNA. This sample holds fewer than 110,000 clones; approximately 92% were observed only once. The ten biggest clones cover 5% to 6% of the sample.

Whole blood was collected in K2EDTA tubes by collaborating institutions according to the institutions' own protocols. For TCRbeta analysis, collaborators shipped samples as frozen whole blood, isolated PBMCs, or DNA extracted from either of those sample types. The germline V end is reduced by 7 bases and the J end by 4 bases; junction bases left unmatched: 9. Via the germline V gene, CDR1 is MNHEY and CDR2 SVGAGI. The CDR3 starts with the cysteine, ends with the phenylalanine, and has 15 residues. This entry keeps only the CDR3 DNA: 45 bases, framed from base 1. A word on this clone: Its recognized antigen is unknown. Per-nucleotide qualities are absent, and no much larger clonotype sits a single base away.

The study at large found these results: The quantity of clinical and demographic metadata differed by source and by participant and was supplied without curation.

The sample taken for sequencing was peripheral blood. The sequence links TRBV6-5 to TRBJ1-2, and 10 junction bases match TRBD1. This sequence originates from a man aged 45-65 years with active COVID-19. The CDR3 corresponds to CASISRDRGLYGYTF. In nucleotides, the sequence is TGTGCCAGCATCTCCCGGGACAGGGGACTCTATGGCTACACCTTC.